This T cell receptor (beta chain) appears in the sequencing data of a study of OX40 agonist ivuxolimab in advanced cancers. Study as a whole: A male proportion of 82.7% was recorded, with mean age approximately 56 years and range roughly 23 to 85. Anti-PD-1, anti-PD-L1 or anti-CTLA-4 therapy given earlier was allowed, and 40% had some.

The CDR3 runs to 16 residues. Germline CDR1 reads SGHDN; CDR2 reads FVKESK. Trimming pared 0 bases from V and 3 bases from J, leaving 13 bases between. Details on this clone: What it recognizes is unknown.

Repertoires were generated with immunoSEQ multiplex PCR, while TCRdb's copy carries only in-frame clones and drops some. The sample lists tens of thousands of clones; 80% to 90% were seen once. Study-level results: Expanded clones were, on average, more numerous in CD8+ T cells than in CD4+.

V and J are TRBV14 and TRBJ2-3; weak D call: TRBD2 (5 bases). This clonotype was obtained from an adult with an advanced solid tumor such as melanoma, head and neck, liver or kidney cancer. The sequences come from CD4+ or CD8+ T cells sorted from blood, collected in a trial of the OX40 agonist ivuxolimab. The CDR3: CASSQDKGRGTDTQYF. In DNA form, the CDR3 reads TGTGCCAGCAGCCAAGATAAAGGGAGAGGTACAGATACGCAGTATTTT.